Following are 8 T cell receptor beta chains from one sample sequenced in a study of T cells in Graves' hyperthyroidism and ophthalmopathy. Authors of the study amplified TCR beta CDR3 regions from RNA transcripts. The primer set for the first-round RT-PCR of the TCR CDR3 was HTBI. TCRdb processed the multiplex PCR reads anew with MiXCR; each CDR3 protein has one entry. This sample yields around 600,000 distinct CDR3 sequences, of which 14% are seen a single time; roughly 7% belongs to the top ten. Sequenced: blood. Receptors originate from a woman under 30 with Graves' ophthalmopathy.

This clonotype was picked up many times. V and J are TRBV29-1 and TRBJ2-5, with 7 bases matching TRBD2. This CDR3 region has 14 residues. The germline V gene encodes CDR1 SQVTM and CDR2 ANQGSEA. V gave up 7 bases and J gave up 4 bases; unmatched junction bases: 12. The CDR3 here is CSAGRRERGETQYF. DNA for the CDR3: TGCAGCGCCGGGAGGCGGGAGAGGGGAGAGACCCAGTACTTC.

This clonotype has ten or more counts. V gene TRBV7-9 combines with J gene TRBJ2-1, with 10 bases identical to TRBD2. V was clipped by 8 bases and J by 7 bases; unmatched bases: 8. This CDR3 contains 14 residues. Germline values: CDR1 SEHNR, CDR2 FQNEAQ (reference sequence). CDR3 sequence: CASLALAGDNEQFF. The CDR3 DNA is TGTGCCAGCCTCGCGCTAGCGGGGGATAATGAGCAGTTCTTC. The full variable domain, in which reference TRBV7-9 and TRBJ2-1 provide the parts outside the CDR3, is DTGVSQNPRHKITKRGQNVTFRCDPISEHNRLYWYRQTLGQGPEFLTYFQNEAQLEKSRLLSDRFSAERPKGSFSTLEIQRTEQGDSAMYLCASLALAGDNEQFFGPGTRLTVL.

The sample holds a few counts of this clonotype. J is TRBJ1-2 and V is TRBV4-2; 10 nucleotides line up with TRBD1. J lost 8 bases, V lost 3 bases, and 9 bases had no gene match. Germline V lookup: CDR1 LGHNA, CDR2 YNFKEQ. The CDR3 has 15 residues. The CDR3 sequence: CASSHELGTGEGYTF. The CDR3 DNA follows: TGTGCCAGCAGCCACGAACTCGGGACAGGGGAAGGCTACACCTTC.

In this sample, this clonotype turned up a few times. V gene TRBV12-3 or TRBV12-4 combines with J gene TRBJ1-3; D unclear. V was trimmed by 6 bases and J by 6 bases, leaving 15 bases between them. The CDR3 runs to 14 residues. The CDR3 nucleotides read TGTGCCAGCAGGAATTCCTTTGTTGAAAACACCATATATTTT. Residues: CASRNSFVENTIYF.

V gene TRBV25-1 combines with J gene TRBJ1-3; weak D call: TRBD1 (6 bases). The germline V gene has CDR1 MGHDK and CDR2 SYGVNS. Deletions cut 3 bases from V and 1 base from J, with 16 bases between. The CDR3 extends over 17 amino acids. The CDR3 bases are TGTGCCAGCAGTGACAGGGGTAACGACCTATCTGGAAACACCATATATTTT. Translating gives CASSDRGNDLSGNTIYF.

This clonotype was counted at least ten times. In DNA form, the CDR3 reads TGTGCCAGCAGCTTGGAACAGGGGGCCTATAGCAATCAGCCCCAGCATTTT. Its translation: CASSLEQGAYSNQPQHF. The chain links TRBV5-5 to TRBJ1-5; the match to TRBD1 covers 9 bases. The J segment lost 0 bases and the V segment lost 0 bases, leaving 4 bases of the junction unmatched. From germline, CDR1 is SGHKS and CDR2 YYEKEE (reference sequence). This CDR3 is 17 amino acids long.

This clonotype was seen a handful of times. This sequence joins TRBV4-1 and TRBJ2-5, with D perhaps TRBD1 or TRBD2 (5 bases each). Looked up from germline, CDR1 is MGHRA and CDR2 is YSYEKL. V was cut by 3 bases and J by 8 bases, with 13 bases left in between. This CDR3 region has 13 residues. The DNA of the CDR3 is TGCGCCAGCAGCCAGTGGGGACCCGAAACCCAGTACTTC. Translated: CASSQWGPETQYF.

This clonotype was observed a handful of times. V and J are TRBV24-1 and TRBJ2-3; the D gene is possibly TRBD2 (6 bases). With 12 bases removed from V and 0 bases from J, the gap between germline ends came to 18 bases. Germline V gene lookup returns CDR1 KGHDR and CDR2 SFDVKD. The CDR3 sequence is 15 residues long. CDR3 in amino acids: CASLTRDRSTDTQYF. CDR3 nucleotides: TGTGCCTCTCTCACGCGGGATCGTAGCACAGATACGCAGTATTTT.